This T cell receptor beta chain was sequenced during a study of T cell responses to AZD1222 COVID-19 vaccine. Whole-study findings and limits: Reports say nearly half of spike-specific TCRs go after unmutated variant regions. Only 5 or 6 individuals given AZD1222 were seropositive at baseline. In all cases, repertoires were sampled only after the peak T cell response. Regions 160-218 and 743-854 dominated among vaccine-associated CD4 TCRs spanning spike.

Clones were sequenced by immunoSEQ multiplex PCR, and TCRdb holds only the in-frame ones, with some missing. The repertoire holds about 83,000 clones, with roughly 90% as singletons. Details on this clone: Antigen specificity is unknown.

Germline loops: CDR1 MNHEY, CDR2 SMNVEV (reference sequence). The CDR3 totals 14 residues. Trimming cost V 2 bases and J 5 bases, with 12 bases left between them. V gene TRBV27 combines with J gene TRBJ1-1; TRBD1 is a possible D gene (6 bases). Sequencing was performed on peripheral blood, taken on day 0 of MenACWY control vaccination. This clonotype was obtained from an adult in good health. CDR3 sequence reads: CASSLTRGGTEAFF. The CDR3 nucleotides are TGTGCCAGCAGTTTAACGAGGGGGGGAACTGAAGCTTTCTTT.